Each of the 20 T cell receptor beta chains below was sequenced from the same sample in a study of CD8 T cells in Susac syndrome. Reverse transcription of roughly 0.5 to 1 ug RNA used random hexamers. TCRdb ran MiXCR on the immunoSEQ multiplex PCR reads and lists one entry per CDR3 protein. The profile covers around 270,000 distinct CDR3 sequences, with almost 85% appearing a single time and roughly 0.21% taken by the ten largest. The sequenced material came from CD8+ T cells from PBMCs. These receptors were obtained from a human donor with multiple sclerosis.

V usage is TRBV19 and J usage is TRBJ2-2; D not resolved. V was trimmed by 5 bases and J by 4 bases, leaving 11 bases between them. The CDR3 consists of 14 residues. Germline lookup yields CDR1 LNHDA and CDR2 SQIVND (reference sequence). Here the CDR3 reads CASSGDSTTGELFF. CDR3 coding DNA: TGTGCCAGTAGTGGTGACTCGACCACCGGGGAGCTGTTTTTT.

The genes are TRBV19 and TRBJ2-1; 12 bases agree with TRBD2. The CDR3 is 15 residues long. The germline CDR1 and CDR2 sequences are LNHDA and SQIVND (reference sequence). After removal of 5 bases from V and 7 bases from J, the junction contained 6 bases not matched to a gene. The CDR3 DNA sequence: TGTGCCAGTAGTTCGCGGACTAGCGGGAATAATGAGCAGTTCTTC. It is translated as CASSSRTSGNNEQFF. The entire variable domain, with the rest obtained from reference TRBV19 and TRBJ2-1, is as follows: DGGITQSPKYLFRKEGQNVTLSCEQNLNHDAMYWYRQDPGQGLRLIYYSQIVNDFQKGDIAEGYSVSREKKESFPLTVTSAQKNPTAFYLCASSSRTSGNNEQFFGPGTRLTVL.

The V and J genes are TRBV5-1 and TRBJ1-2; no definite D call. The length of the CDR3 is 13 residues. Germline CDR1 and CDR2: SGHRS and YFSETQ. With 3 bases removed from V and 8 bases from J, the gap between germline ends came to 14 bases. CDR3 DNA: TGCGCCAGCAGCTACGAATGGGAGGAAGGCTACACCTTC. Protein: CASSYEWEEGYTF.

J is TRBJ1-1 and V is TRBV30, with D unresolved. This CDR3 has 14 residues. V was clipped by 2 bases and J by 1 base, with 11 bases between them. Germline V gene sequence: CDR1 GTSNPN, CDR2 SVGIG (reference sequence). CDR3 bases: TGTGCCTGGAGTTTACACTGGAAGAACACTGAAGCTTTCTTT. As protein: CAWSLHWKNTEAFF.

The V call is TRBV11-3, the J call TRBJ2-5; D is perhaps TRBD2 (5 bases). V lost 4 bases and J lost 7, with 13 bases in between. The germline gives CDR1 SGHNT, CDR2 YENEEA. This CDR3 has 13 residues. The chain's CDR3 is CASSSKPRGTQYF. CDR3 bases: TGTGCCAGCAGCTCGAAGCCCCGGGGGACCCAGTACTTC.

This chain uses TRBV6-6 with TRBJ2-3; D possibly corresponds to TRBD1 (6 bases). Germline CDR1 MNHNY, CDR2 SVGAGI (reference sequence). The ends were cut back, 0 bases at V and 1 base at J, with 8 bases in the middle. The CDR3 has 15 residues. DNA of the CDR3: TGTGCCAGCAGTTACTCCCGACAGGGCACAGATACGCAGTATTTT. This encodes CASSYSRQGTDTQYF.

The chain carries TRBV24-1 and TRBJ2-1; TRBD1 might be the D (6 bases). The CDR3 is 16 amino acids. V lost 2 bases, J lost 6 bases, and 16 bases lay in between. CDR1 and CDR2 (germline): KGHDR, SFDVKD. CDR3 sequence (DNA): TGTGCCACCAGTGATTACAGGGCGGTAAGATCCAATGAGCAGTTCTTC. Translating it yields CATSDYRAVRSNEQFF.

The V and J genes are TRBV9 and TRBJ2-1; D is perhaps TRBD1 (6 bases). V lost 3 bases to trimming and J lost 8 bases, with 12 bases between them. This CDR3 is 13 amino acids long. Germline V lookup: CDR1 SGDLS, CDR2 YYNGEE. The CDR3 nucleotides are TGTGCCAGCAGCGCGGCTGGGGGCTATGAGCAGTTCTTC. Amino acid sequence: CASSAAGGYEQFF.

The gene calls are TRBV10-3 and TRBJ2-1, with TRBD2 matching 7 bases. V was clipped by 2 bases and J by 0 bases; unmatched bases: 7. The CDR3 consists of 17 residues. CDR1 is ENHRY and CDR2 is SYGVKD in the germline V gene. The CDR3 coding sequence is TGTGCCATCAGTGAGCTTACTAGCGCACTCTCCTACAATGAGCAGTTCTTC. It encodes CAISELTSALSYNEQFF.

The chain has TRBV6-5 and TRBJ2-7; D remains unclear. The CDR3 is made up of 15 amino acids. Germline V gene lookup returns CDR1 MNHEY and CDR2 SVGAGI. Trimming removed 0 bases at V and 1 base at J, with 10 bases between. The CDR3 spells CASSYSGSRSYEQYF. Written as DNA, the CDR3 is TGTGCCAGCAGTTACTCGGGTTCCCGATCCTACGAGCAGTACTTC.

The gene calls are TRBV5-6 and TRBJ1-1; D possibly corresponds to TRBD1 (5 bases). This CDR3 is 15 amino acids long. Germline V gene lookup returns CDR1 SGHDT and CDR2 YYEEEE. The V end lost 4 bases, the J end lost 1 base, and 14 bases lay between the germline ends. The CDR3 DNA reads as TGTGCCAGCAGCCAAACACCTGGGGCGAACACTGAAGCTTTCTTT. Protein product: CASSQTPGANTEAFF.

The chain is built from TRBV4-3 and TRBJ2-7; 7 bases are shared with TRBD1. V gave up 0 bases and J gave up 0 bases; unmatched junction bases: 8. The CDR3 runs to 17 residues. Germline loops: CDR1 LGHNA, CDR2 YSLEER. As DNA, the CDR3 is TGCGCCAGCAGCCAAGATGTCGAGACAGGGCTCTCCTACGAGCAGTACTTC. Translating it yields CASSQDVETGLSYEQYF.

The V and J genes are TRBV12-3 or TRBV12-4 and TRBJ2-1, with D perhaps given as TRBD1 or TRBD2 (5 bases each). The CDR3 totals 12 residues. The V end lost 10 bases, the J end lost 10 bases, and 17 bases lay between the germline ends. The CDR3 spells CAIRAGQAEQFF. The CDR3 DNA reads TGTGCCATCAGGGCGGGCCAGGCAGAGCAGTTCTTC.

J is TRBJ2-7 and V is TRBV20-1, with TRBD1 matching 11 bases. The J segment lost 3 bases and the V segment lost 0 bases, leaving 4 bases of the junction unmatched. CDR3 length equals 15 residues. Germline V CDR1 and CDR2: DFQATT, SNEGSKA (reference sequence). The DNA of the CDR3 is TGCAGTGCTAGAGATCTCGGGACAGGGGGCTACGAGCAGTACTTC. This gives the protein CSARDLGTGGYEQYF.

The chain joins TRBV20-1 to TRBJ1-1, with D uncertain. V lost 5 bases to trimming and J lost 1 base, with 17 bases between them. The CDR3 sequence is 15 residues long. Germline V gene sequence: CDR1 DFQATT, CDR2 SNEGSKA (reference sequence). CDR3 sequence reads: CSAFPGPPGNTEAFF. The CDR3 nucleotides read TGCAGTGCTTTCCCCGGGCCACCCGGGAACACTGAAGCTTTCTTT.

The chain recombines TRBV12-3 or TRBV12-4 with TRBJ2-3; 9 bases align to TRBD2. This CDR3 has 17 amino acids. V gave up 2 bases and J gave up 3 bases; unmatched junction bases: 9. The DNA for the CDR3 is TGTGCCAGCAGTTTAACACTGGGCGGGAGGGCTACAGATACGCAGTATTTT. This translates into CASSLTLGGRATDTQYF.

This clonotype was seen a handful of times. V is TRBV4-1 and J is TRBJ2-7, with D possibly TRBD1 on 7 matching bases. Germline V lookup: CDR1 MGHRA, CDR2 YSYEKL. This CDR3 is 15 amino acids long. The germline V and J ends were trimmed by 1 base and 4 bases, with 14 bases remaining between them. The DNA for the CDR3 is TGCGCCAGCAGCCAAGTACAGGGGACTGGTTACGAGCAGTACTTC. This encodes CASSQVQGTGYEQYF.

The J gene is TRBJ2-7, the V gene TRBV7-2, with no clear D. V lost 5 bases, J lost 6 bases, and 11 bases lay in between. In germline, CDR1 is SGHTA, CDR2 FQGNSA. This CDR3 is 12 amino acids long. CDR3 DNA: TGTGCCAGCAGCCTCGCGGCACCCGAGCAGTACTTC. Translating gives CASSLAAPEQYF.

The chain carries TRBV25-1 and TRBJ2-5; D unclear. The V end was cut by 1 base, the J end by 4 bases, with 4 bases between. This CDR3 is 12 amino acids long. The germline CDR1 and CDR2 sequences are MGHDK and SYGVNS. The CDR3 loop reads CASSELSETQYF. CDR3 coding DNA: TGTGCCAGCAGTGAATTATCAGAGACCCAGTACTTC.

V gene TRBV5-1 combines with J gene TRBJ1-2; weak D call: TRBD1 (5 bases). Germline assignment: CDR1 SGHRS and CDR2 YFSETQ. With 3 bases removed from V and 1 base from J, the gap between germline ends came to 16 bases. The CDR3 is 16 amino acids. The CDR3 DNA is TGCGCCAGCAGCTCCGCCATGGGGCCTAATAACTATGGCTACACCTTC. This encodes CASSSAMGPNNYGYTF.